This TCR beta chain was recovered during a study of T-cell reconstitution after alpha-beta-depleted transplantation in children (dated by TCRdb to about 2016). With respect to the entire study: The study quantitatively tracked T-cell immune reconstitution after TCRalphabeta/CD19-depleted allogeneic hematopoietic cell transplantation in children using TCR repertoire profiling.

Taken with the paper, the label for treatment or condition translates to: allogeneic hematopoietic cell transplantation with graft depleted of TCRalphabeta T cells and CD19 B cells. TCRalphabeta/CD19-depleted allogeneic hematopoietic cell grafts were given to the transplant recipients, all of whom were children. Library preparation employed PCR. The listed sequencing device is Illumina HiSeq 2500. To normalize quantification of the TCRbeta repertoire, the TCR libraries were built with molecular barcoding that relied on unique molecular identifiers. Clones were called with MiXCR by TCRdb after fastp trimmed the public reads at Q25, and only in-frame beta chains were retained. Rows with a matching CDR3 protein are joined into one entry that keeps the most common DNA and genes. The sample table shows fewer than 700,000 distinct CDR3 sequences, and 23% are seen once. The ten biggest clones cover approximately 14% of the sample.

Notes on this clonotype: It has no known antigen specificity. Base-call qualities are not available, and no considerably larger clone is one nucleotide away.

Based on the germline V gene, the CDR1 and CDR2 sequences are KGHDR and SFDVKD. From the cysteine up to the phenylalanine, the CDR3 has a length of 14 residues. Left in the record is the CDR3 DNA by itself, 42 bases read in frame from the first base. V was cut back by 8 bases and J by 2 bases, leaving a gap of 11 bases between them. Results and caveats for the whole study, not just this receptor: Over the following months the frequencies of hyperexpanded clones went down, and after one year T-cell counts and TCRbeta diversity were mostly credited to newly produced T cells. The apparently early alphabetaT-cell count recovery about two months after transplant was reportedly dependent on only several hundred rapidly expanded clones derived from non-depleted graft cells. In some patients, the high TCRbeta diversity seen at day 60 was put down to recipient T cells and intrathymic progenitors that had survived conditioning.

The sequence was collected from a boy under two years old who had a stem cell transplant for acute myeloid leukemia, so the T cells may come from the graft donor. Sequenced material: PBMCs, mostly from graft donor cells, taken 360 days after TCRalphabeta/CD19-depleted stem cell transplant. The rearranged segments are TRBV24-1 and TRBJ2-2; the D region possibly corresponds to TRBD2 (7 bases align). CDR3 reads: CATKGGLNTGELFF. At the DNA level, the sequence is TGTGCCACCAAGGGGGGGCTTAACACCGGGGAGCTGTTTTTT.